This TCR beta chain is from a study of OX40 agonist ivuxolimab in advanced cancers. Regarding the research as a whole: Ivuxolimab, which targeted the costimulatory receptor OX40 (CD134), was an agonistic, fully human IgG2 monoclonal antibody. Peripheral TCRbeta sequencing was intended to test whether TCR sequence diversity was altered and clonal T-cell expansion was caused by ivuxolimab. The monotherapy dose-escalation portion (N ≈ 50 patients) of the phase I ivuxolimab trial is reported in the paper. In the dose-escalation cohort, roughly 82% of patients were male, and the mean age was 60 years with a range of roughly 23 to 90. Of the 50 to 55 dose-escalation patients, hepatocellular carcinoma was present in about 20, melanoma in approximately 15, renal cell carcinoma in 9 and head and neck cancer in 9. Partial responses were achieved by three dose-escalation patients, of whom one had hepatocellular carcinoma and two had cutaneous melanoma. Intravenous ivuxolimab was administered to patients every 2 weeks at six dose levels: 0.01, 0.1, 0.3, 1.5, 3 and 10 mg/kg. Patients were allowed to have had prior anti-PD-1, anti-PD-L1 or anti-CTLA-4 therapy, and roughly 40% of the dose-escalation patients had previously received checkpoint inhibitors.

To sequence the TCRbeta CDR3 region, genomic DNA was isolated from the sorted cells. The immunoSEQ Assay was used to sequence the TCRbeta CDR3 regions. TCRdb retrieved this table from immuneACCESS and kept in-frame rearrangements only. Not all clones are present; in checked studies, unresolved V genes account for under half, and no reason is known for the remainder. The sample includes about 69,000 clones, with over 75% observed a single time. Clones ranked in the top ten supply 5.5% to 8% of the sample. On this clone: Its recognized antigen is unknown. It has no much larger one-base neighbor in the sample; base qualities were not kept.

The study at large found these results: Antigen specificity was not determined for the clonally expanded peripheral T cells. Low levels of normalized T-cell clonal expansion were also shown by some nonresponding patients. After ivuxolimab, more expanded clones were found on average in CD8+ T cells than in CD4+ T cells. At doses of 0.1 to 3.0 mg/kg, clonal expansion of both CD4+ and CD8+ T cells in blood was seen between baseline and week 6. Partial responders in the 0.1-3.0 mg/kg groups had among the lowest normalized peripheral clonal expansion, especially among CD8+ T cells.

The trial excluded patients who had a history of autoimmune disease or who were on systemic immunosuppression. Peripheral blood for TCR sequencing was drawn from every dose cohort at baseline, at cycle 4 day 1 and at cycle 7 day 1. The samples were taken from a phase I, first-in-human, multicenter, open-label dose-escalation trial of ivuxolimab. The trial enrolled adults with locally advanced or metastatic head and neck squamous cell, hepatocellular, melanoma or renal cell carcinoma. Before TCR sequencing, CD4+ and CD8+ T cells were separately sorted from peripheral blood. The source is an adult with an advanced solid tumor such as melanoma, head and neck, liver or kidney cancer. Sequencing was performed on CD4+ or CD8+ T cells sorted from blood, taken in a trial of the OX40 agonist ivuxolimab.

The CDR3 region reads CAWDRASSNEKLFF. The bases are TGTGCCTGGGATCGGGCGAGCTCTAATGAAAAACTGTTTTTT. The chain couples TRBV30 to TRBJ1-4, with the D gene not confidently named. CDR1 and CDR2, looked up from the germline V gene (reference sequence), are GTSNPN and SVGIG. The junction carries 13 bases between V and J, which are trimmed by 5 bases and 3 bases respectively. The CDR3 contains 14 residues, cysteine and phenylalanine counted. Only CDR3 DNA is held: 42 bases, read in frame from base 1.